Below are 19 T cell receptor beta chains sequenced from a single sample in a study of blood T cell repertoires in COVID-19. The assay was immunoSEQ multiplex PCR, and TCRdb's table has in-frame clones only and misses some. The sample yields approximately 500,000 clones, nearly 90% seen once. Sequenced material: peripheral blood. The receptors derive from a man younger than 35 with COVID-19, enrolled during active disease.

The chain employs TRBV12-3 or TRBV12-4 and TRBJ1-2, with D perhaps TRBD1 (5 bases). This CDR3 has 13 amino acids. Trimming took 4 bases from V and 7 from J, leaving 13 bases between them. CDR3 DNA sequence: TGTGCCAGCAGTTCGCAGGGTGAGCGTGGCTACACCTTC. It translates to CASSSQGERGYTF.

The chain couples TRBV5-6 to TRBJ1-1; TRBD1 matches 12 bases. J lost 9 bases, V lost 3 bases, and 3 bases had no gene match. Germline CDR1 and CDR2: SGHDT and YYEEEE. This CDR3 is 13 amino acids long. The CDR3 spells CASSSGTGGKAFF. CDR3 nucleotide sequence: TGTGCCAGCAGCTCCGGGACAGGGGGCAAAGCTTTCTTT.

The chain uses TRBV3-1 (or the pseudogene TRBV3-2) and TRBJ1-1, with D uncertain. The germline gives CDR1 LGHDT, CDR2 YNNKEL (reference sequence). Trimming removed 4 bases at V and 8 bases at J, with 17 bases between. The CDR3 is made up of 14 amino acids. The chain's CDR3 is CASSPLEWEGEAFF. The CDR3 DNA follows: TGTGCCAGCAGCCCGCTCGAGTGGGAGGGAGAAGCTTTCTTT.

This clone was seen a handful of times. This chain connects TRBV5-4 to TRBJ2-2; TRBD1 aligns across 10 bases. Trimming took 4 bases from V and 4 from J; bases not matched to a gene: 7. The CDR3 length is 16 residues. The germline CDR1 and CDR2 sequences are SGHNT and YYREEE (reference sequence). CDR3 sequence (DNA): TGTGCCAGCAGCAAAAGCGACAGGGGGCTCACCGGGGAGCTGTTTTTT. Translating gives CASSKSDRGLTGELFF.

The V gene is TRBV9, the J gene TRBJ2-3; tentative D call: TRBD1 (5 bases). The V end lost 2 bases, the J end lost 0 bases, and 10 bases lay between the germline ends. The CDR3 has 15 amino acids. The V gene's germline CDR1 is SGDLS and CDR2 YYNGEE. The CDR3 nucleotides are TGTGCCAGCAGCGTGACCGCAGGGAGCACAGATACGCAGTATTTT. It encodes CASSVTAGSTDTQYF.

The CDR3, as DNA: TGTGCCAGCTCACTAACAGATACGCAGTATTTT. Encoded protein: CASSLTDTQYF. The V call is TRBV18, the J call TRBJ2-3; D gene uncertain. The germline V and J ends were trimmed by 4 bases and 3 bases, with 2 bases remaining between them. The CDR3 totals 11 residues. CDR1 KGHSH and CDR2 LQKENI come from the germline V gene.

This sequence joins TRBV27 and TRBJ2-2; D ambiguous. Germline V gene data show CDR1 as MNHEY and CDR2 as SMNVEV (reference sequence). This CDR3 comprises 13 residues. The ends were cut back, 6 bases at V and 3 bases at J, with 8 bases in the middle. The CDR3 spells CASSFLHTGELFF. The CDR3 nucleotides are TGTGCCAGCAGCTTCCTCCACACCGGGGAGCTGTTTTTT.

The rearrangement joins TRBV15 to TRBJ2-7; 9 bases are a match to TRBD1. CDR3 size: 14 residues. Germline V CDR1 and CDR2: LNHNV, YYDKDF (reference sequence). V was clipped by 6 bases and J by 4 bases; unmatched bases: 7. CDR3 region: CATSPPGQGYEQYF. The CDR3 DNA is TGTGCCACCAGTCCCCCGGGACAGGGATACGAGCAGTACTTC.

This clone was picked up a small number of times. The rearrangement uses TRBV6-2 or TRBV6-3 and TRBJ2-7; the match to TRBD2 covers 8 bases. Looked up from germline, CDR1 is MNHEY and CDR2 is SVGEGT. This CDR3 region has 18 residues. With 2 bases clipped from V and 1 base from J, the junction kept 13 bases outside the gene matches. CDR3: CASSYTRDGTSGSYEQYF. The CDR3 DNA reads TGTGCCAGCAGTTACACCAGGGACGGGACTAGTGGTTCCTACGAGCAGTACTTC.

The J gene is TRBJ1-1, the V gene TRBV27; 12 bases map to TRBD1. V lost 5 bases to trimming and J lost 6 bases; unmatched junction nucleotides: 7. The length of the CDR3 is 15 residues. Germline lookup yields CDR1 MNHEY and CDR2 SMNVEV (reference sequence). The CDR3 region is CASSPGTGGVAEAFF. The CDR3 nucleotides are TGTGCCAGCAGTCCAGGGACAGGGGGCGTCGCTGAAGCTTTCTTT.

CDR3 sequence: CASSPTRLVGQAHTQYF. The CDR3 bases are TGTGCCAGCAGCCCGACACGACTAGTTGGTCAGGCACATACGCAGTATTTT. The J gene is TRBJ2-3, the V gene TRBV9; a weak D match, TRBD2 (6 bases). CDR3 size: 17 residues. Germline V CDR1 and CDR2: SGDLS, YYNGEE. V lost 4 bases, J lost 7 bases, and 25 bases lay in between.

The genes are TRBV13 and TRBJ2-1; 9 bases are a match to TRBD2. Germline CDR1 and CDR2: PRHDT and FYEKMQ (reference sequence). The length of the CDR3 is 20 residues. V gave up 4 bases and J gave up 3 bases; unmatched junction bases: 19. CDR3 sequence: CASSSPTSGILGGFYNEQFF. CDR3 DNA: TGTGCCAGCAGCTCCCCGACTAGCGGAATACTGGGGGGCTTCTACAATGAGCAGTTCTTC.

The CDR3 coding sequence is TGTGCCAGCAGTTATAGTGAGTACAATGAGCAGTTCTTC. Translated, it gives CASSYSEYNEQFF. The V and J genes are TRBV6-5 and TRBJ2-1; D ambiguous. The V end was cut by 3 bases, the J end by 4 bases, with 7 bases between. CDR1 and CDR2 (germline): MNHEY, SVGAGI. This CDR3 has 13 residues.

V is TRBV25-1 and J is TRBJ2-7; TRBD1 aligns across 8 bases. The CDR3 is 14 amino acids. Trimming at V came to 6 bases and at J to 4 bases, leaving 8 bases not matched to a gene. Germline V CDR1 and CDR2: MGHDK, SYGVNS. The CDR3 loop reads CASRASGQGYEQYF. The CDR3 DNA reads TGTGCCAGCAGGGCATCTGGACAGGGTTACGAGCAGTACTTC.

The chain carries TRBV30 and TRBJ2-7; no reliable D call. Germline V gene data show CDR1 as GTSNPN and CDR2 as SVGIG (reference sequence). Deletions cut 5 bases from V and 4 bases from J, with 18 bases between. The CDR3 runs 14 residues. The CDR3 loop reads CAWGRSVGAYEQYF. The CDR3 DNA follows: TGTGCCTGGGGTCGTTCGGTCGGAGCGTACGAGCAGTACTTC.

The genes are TRBV7-2 and TRBJ1-4; 8 bases fit TRBD1. Germline CDR1 reads SGHTA; CDR2 reads FQGNSA. Germline trimming cut 5 bases from V and 4 bases from J; bases unmatched to any gene: 3. The CDR3 is 14 amino acids. CDR3 residues: CASSPGGSNEKLFF. The DNA of the CDR3 is TGTGCCAGCAGCCCAGGGGGCAGTAATGAAAAACTGTTTTTT.

The chain carries TRBV5-1 and TRBJ2-7, with 8 positions matching TRBD2. This CDR3 spans 15 amino acids. V lost 4 bases and J lost 4; bases outside the gene matches: 10. Germline CDR1 SGHRS, CDR2 YFSETQ. In DNA form, the CDR3 reads TGCGCCAGCAGCCCGAATGCTAGCGGGTTGTACGAGCAGTACTTC. Its protein product is CASSPNASGLYEQYF.

The genes are TRBV27 and TRBJ1-3; 8 positions agree with TRBD1. CDR3 length: 18 residues. Losses at the gene ends were 0 bases for V and 2 bases for J; bases not matched to a gene: 9. CDR1 and CDR2 from the germline V gene are MNHEY and SMNVEV (reference sequence). The CDR3 protein is CASSLSAFGQGAGNTIYF. CDR3 nucleotides: TGTGCCAGCAGTTTATCGGCGTTCGGACAGGGCGCTGGAAACACCATATATTTT.

This chain connects TRBV3-1 (or the pseudogene TRBV3-2) to TRBJ2-1; 9 bases match TRBD2. The CDR3 consists of 15 residues. The germline CDR1 and CDR2 sequences are LGHDT and YNNKEL (reference sequence). V dropped 4 bases and J dropped 8; count of bases not matched to a gene: 9. CDR3 sequence: CASSLQTAGGDEQFF. CDR3 DNA sequence: TGTGCCAGCAGCCTCCAAACGGCGGGGGGGGATGAGCAGTTCTTC.